These 2 T cell receptor beta chains were all obtained from the same sample, sequenced in a study of neurological immune-mediated disorders. TCRdb reprocessed the 5' RACE reads via MiXCR and lists one record per CDR3 protein. The sample comprises tens of thousands of distinct CDR3 sequences, more than 2% of which are singletons, and less than 2.5% rests with the top ten. The specimen was PBMCs. The receptor source for this set is a man in his fifties or sixties with multiple sclerosis.

With regard to this clonotype: A much larger clone lies one base from this, so it may be a read error. The V and J genes are TRBV18 and TRBJ2-1; 12 nucleotides line up with TRBD1. Germline trimming cut 7 bases from V and 9 bases from J; bases unmatched to any gene: 7. Germline V lookup: CDR1 KGHSH, CDR2 LQKENI. The CDR3 runs to 14 residues. CDR3 in DNA: TGTGCCAGCTTACCCGGGACAGGGGGCTTTGAGCAGTTCTTC. Protein: CASLPGTGGFEQFF.

In this sample, this clonotype turned up many times. This chain links TRBV5-1 with TRBJ2-7; no clear D gene. Germline V gene data show CDR1 as SGHRS and CDR2 as YFSETQ. The ends were cut back, 5 bases at V and 3 bases at J, with 6 bases in the middle. The CDR3 contains 11 residues. In DNA form, the CDR3 reads TGCGCCAGCAGTACCAACTACGAGCAGTACTTC. Its protein product is CASSTNYEQYF.